The text below deals with one T cell receptor (beta chain). Its antigen is as yet unknown. This entry comes from a study of T cell responses to AZD1222 COVID-19 vaccine. Whole-study results and caveats: Spike-specific TCR repertoires showed rising breadth and depth after two AZD1222 doses. Repertoire sampling occurred only after the peak T cell response. Donor demographics were predominantly white British with a female majority; clonal diversity may be underestimated.

TCRdb's table, derived via immunoSEQ multiplex PCR, lists solely in-frame clones and lacks some. The sample has 150,000 or so clones, roughly nine tenths seen once. J gave up 2 bases and V 3 bases, and 14 bases lay outside the gene matches. Per germline, CDR1 MNHEY and CDR2 SVGEGT. The CDR3 consists of 18 residues. Both about-4-week and about-12-week second-dose recipients were combined. The TCR comes from an adult who received the AZD1222 COVID-19 vaccine. Material: peripheral blood, obtained 28 days after the second AZD1222 dose. The gene calls are TRBV6-2 or TRBV6-3 and TRBJ2-7; TRBD2 aligns across 9 bases. The CDR3 sequence is CASSYHPGLSGRTYEQYF. The CDR3 nucleotides are TGTGCCAGCAGTTATCACCCGGGACTAAGCGGGAGGACCTACGAGCAGTACTTC.